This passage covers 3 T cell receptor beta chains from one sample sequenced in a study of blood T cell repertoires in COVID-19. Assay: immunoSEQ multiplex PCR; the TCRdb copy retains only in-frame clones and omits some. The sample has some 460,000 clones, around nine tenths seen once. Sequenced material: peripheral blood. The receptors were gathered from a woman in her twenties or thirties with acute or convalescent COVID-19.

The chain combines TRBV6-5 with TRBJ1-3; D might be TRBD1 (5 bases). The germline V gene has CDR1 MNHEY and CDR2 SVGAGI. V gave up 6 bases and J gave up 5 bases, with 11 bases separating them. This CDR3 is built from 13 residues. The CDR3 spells CASRSGLRNTIYF. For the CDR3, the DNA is TGTGCCAGCAGATCGGGACTCAGAAACACCATATATTTT.

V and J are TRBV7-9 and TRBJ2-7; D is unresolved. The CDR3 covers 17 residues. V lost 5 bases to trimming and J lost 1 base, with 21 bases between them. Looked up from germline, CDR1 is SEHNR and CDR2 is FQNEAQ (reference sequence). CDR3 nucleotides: TGTGCCAGCAGCCCCGGCCCTCGAGCCGCGAGGTCCTACGAGCAGTACTTC. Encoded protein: CASSPGPRAARSYEQYF.

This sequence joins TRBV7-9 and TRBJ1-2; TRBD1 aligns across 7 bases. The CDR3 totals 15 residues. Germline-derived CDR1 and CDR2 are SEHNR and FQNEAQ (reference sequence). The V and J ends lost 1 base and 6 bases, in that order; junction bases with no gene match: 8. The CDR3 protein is CASSLDLGGIDGYTF. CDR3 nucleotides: TGTGCCAGCAGCTTAGATCTAGGGGGCATCGATGGCTACACCTTC. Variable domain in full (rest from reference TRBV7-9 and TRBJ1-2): DTGVSQNPRHKITKRGQNVTFRCDPISEHNRLYWYRQTLGQGPEFLTYFQNEAQLEKSRLLSDRFSAERPKGSFSTLEIQRTEQGDSAMYLCASSLDLGGIDGYTFGSGTRLTVV.